The rows below give T cell receptor beta chains drawn from one sample of a study of human T cells and chemical hapten exposure. One entry per CDR3 protein, called by TCRdb with MiXCR from the RACE reads. Here the sample spans fewer than 200,000 distinct CDR3 sequences, roughly 30% being singletons. Sample: whole blood, taken in connection with sensitization to the hapten diphenylcyclopropenone (DPC). Every receptor here comes from a woman in her twenties or thirties with alopecia areata. Some clones in this sample may be carry-over from other donors' samples. Both conserved end residues are part of each CDR3. A D gene is named only where the DNA matches it firmly.

v_gene	j_gene	d_gene	CDR3aa
TRBV29-1	TRBJ2-2	TRBD1	CSVSDRGPTGELFF
TRBV14	TRBJ2-3	NA	CASSPLSTDTQYF
TRBV4-3	TRBJ1-6	NA	CASSQEVFTGDSPLHF
TRBV20-1	TRBJ2-7	TRBD1	CSARGTALSYEQYF
TRBV5-6	TRBJ2-7	NA	CASTLDSYEQYF
TRBV18	TRBJ1-6	TRBD1	CASSPLETGANSPLHF
TRBV11-1	TRBJ2-5	TRBD2	CASSLDPAGGFQETQYF
TRBV18	TRBJ1-5	TRBD1	CASSPTGTAHQPQHF
TRBV28	TRBJ2-7	TRBD1	CASGTGTYEQYF
TRBV29-1	TRBJ2-2	NA	CSVGTKNTGELFF
TRBV6-5	TRBJ1-2	NA	CASSSIRRANYGYTF
TRBV18	TRBJ2-1	TRBD1	CASSQRNIRQGGDEQFF
TRBV28	TRBJ2-5	TRBD2	CASSHGASGGEETQYF
TRBV28	TRBJ1-1	TRBD1	CASSSKRTGRGTEAFF
TRBV2	TRBJ2-7	TRBD1	CASSVGQGPEQYF
TRBV5-1	TRBJ1-1	TRBD1	CASSLRGQGAAGEAFF
TRBV27	TRBJ2-7	TRBD1	CASHTGASGAYEQYF
TRBV11-2	TRBJ1-1	NA	CASSLGRQVYTEAFF
TRBV5-1	TRBJ2-2	TRBD2	CASSLRGANTGELFF
TRBV2	TRBJ1-1	NA	CASTSRGGSNTEAFF
TRBV15	TRBJ2-7	NA	CATSRGGGGAYEQYF
TRBV27	TRBJ1-1	TRBD1	CASSLSVGTGRVNTEAFF
TRBV7-2	TRBJ1-5	NA	CASSLEYRQPQHF
TRBV10-3	TRBJ1-1	TRBD1	CAIGRDRGTEAFF
TRBV20-1	TRBJ2-3	TRBD1	CSAPRGTRDTQYF